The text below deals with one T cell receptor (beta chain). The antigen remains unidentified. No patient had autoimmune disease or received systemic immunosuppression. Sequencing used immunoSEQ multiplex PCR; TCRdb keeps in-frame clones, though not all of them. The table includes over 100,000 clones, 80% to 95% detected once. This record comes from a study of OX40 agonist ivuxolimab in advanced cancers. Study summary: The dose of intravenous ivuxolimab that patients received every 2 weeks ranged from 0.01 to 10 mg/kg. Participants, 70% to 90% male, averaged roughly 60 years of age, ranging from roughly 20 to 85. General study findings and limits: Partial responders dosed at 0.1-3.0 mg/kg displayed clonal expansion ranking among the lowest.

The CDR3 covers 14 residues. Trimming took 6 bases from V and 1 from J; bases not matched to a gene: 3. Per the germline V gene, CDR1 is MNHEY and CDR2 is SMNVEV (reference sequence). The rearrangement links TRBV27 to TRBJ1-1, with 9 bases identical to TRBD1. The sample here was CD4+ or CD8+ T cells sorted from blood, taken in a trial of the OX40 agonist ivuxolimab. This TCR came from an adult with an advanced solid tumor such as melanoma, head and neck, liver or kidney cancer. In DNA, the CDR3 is TGTGCCAGCAGCCTACAGGGGGCGAACACTGAAGCTTTCTTT. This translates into CASSLQGANTEAFF.